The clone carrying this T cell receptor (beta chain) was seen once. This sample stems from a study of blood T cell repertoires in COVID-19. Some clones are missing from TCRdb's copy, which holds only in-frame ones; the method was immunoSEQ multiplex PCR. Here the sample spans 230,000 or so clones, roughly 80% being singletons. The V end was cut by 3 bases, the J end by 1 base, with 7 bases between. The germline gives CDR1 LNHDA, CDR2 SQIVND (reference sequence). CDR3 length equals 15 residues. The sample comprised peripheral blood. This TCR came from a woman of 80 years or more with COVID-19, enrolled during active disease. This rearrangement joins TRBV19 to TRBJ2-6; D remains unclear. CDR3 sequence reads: CASSIIFSGANVLTF. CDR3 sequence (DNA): TGTGCCAGTAGTATTATATTTTCTGGGGCCAACGTCCTGACTTTC. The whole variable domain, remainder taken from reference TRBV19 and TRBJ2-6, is DGGITQSPKYLFRKEGQNVTLSCEQNLNHDAMYWYRQDPGQGLRLIYYSQIVNDFQKGDIAEGYSVSREKKESFPLTVTSAQKNPTAFYLCASSIIFSGANVLTFGAGSRLTVL.